The text below deals with one T cell receptor beta chain. This clonotype was found many times. The specificity of this receptor is unknown. One base away there is no much larger clone; base qualities are not given. The data belong to a study of early T cells in non-severe SARS-CoV-2 infection (dated by TCRdb to the early 2020s). For context, the study as a whole: Because TCR sequencing was done on bulk RNA from unsorted whole blood, the alpha and beta chains could not be paired.

Set within a cohort of healthcare workers in London, UK, this nested case-control study involved weekly PCR testing of nasopharyngeal swabs along with blood sampling. Healthcare workers were enrolled in the week of the UK lockdown, from 23 to 31 March 2020, and were followed every week for up to about 15 weeks. Library preparation was by 5' RACE. For sequencing, a NextSeq 500 was employed. To correct for sequencing error and PCR bias, the TCR library protocol tagged individual cDNA molecules with unique molecular identifiers. Sequencing covered both TCR alpha and beta chains, and within each sample the abundances of alpha and beta sequences were tightly co-correlated. The paper's processing steps were these. Decombinator V4 was used to annotate TCR sequences for V gene, J gene and CDR3. TCRs were defined as expanded if a significant change between any two time points was detected under a Poisson model with p below 0.0001. TCR abundances were normalised to the total number of TCRs sequenced per sample and expressed as counts per million. TRAV1-2 paired with TRAJ12, TRAJ20 or TRAJ33 defined MAIT TCRs, while TRAV10 paired with TRAJ18 defined iNKT TCRs. A search of VDJdb, accessed on 1 November 2021, was run for TCRs annotated to CMV, EBV and SARS-CoV-2, with TCRs annotated for multiple antigens excluded. The public sequencing data were trimmed at Q25 with fastp and processed into clonotypes with MiXCR by TCRdb, which kept only in-frame beta chains. Here each entry gathers all rows of one CDR3 protein and keeps the most common genes and DNA. In this record, the V and J calls reflect TCRdb's handling and not the investigators' own analysis. This sample has 50,000 to 65,000 distinct CDR3 sequences in its table, and 8% to 9.5% of those were observed once. 17% of the sample lies in the top ten.

CDR1 LNHDA and CDR2 SQIVND were looked up in the germline V gene (reference sequence). The CDR3, cysteine through phenylalanine, is 17 amino acids long. Only the CDR3 region is kept as DNA, spanning 51 bases read in frame from base 1. Trimming takes 5 bases off V and 1 base off J; junction bases not matched to a gene: 9. Study-wide findings and limitations: VDJdb matching was skewed toward anti-spike CD8 responses and likely underestimated virus-specific expansions by missing private and CD4 specificities.

The sequence joins TRBV19 to TRBJ2-1; 9 bases in the junction line up with TRBD2. This TCR came from an adult who was a healthcare worker with PCR-confirmed SARS-CoV-2 infection or an uninfected control (not recorded which). The source material was whole blood. At the DNA level, the sequence is TGTGCCAGTAGTGTCGCCAGCGGGAGGTATTCCTACAATGAGCAGTTCTTC. This is translated as CASSVASGRYSYNEQFF. The full variable domain, completed from the reference TRBV19 and TRBJ2-1 proteins outside the CDR3, reads DGGITQSPKYLFRKEGQNVTLSCEQNLNHDAMYWYRQDPGQGLRLIYYSQIVNDFQKGDIAEGYSVSREKKESFPLTVTSAQKNPTAFYLCASSVASGRYSYNEQFFGPGTRLTVL.